Below are 25 T cell receptor beta chains sequenced from a single sample in a study of blood T cell repertoires in COVID-19. Method: immunoSEQ multiplex PCR; TCRdb's copy keeps in-frame clones and lacks some. The sample has a few hundred thousand clones, roughly 85% seen once. Sequencing input: peripheral blood. All receptors derive from a man in his fifties or sixties with active or convalescent COVID-19.

The rearrangement joins TRBV6-5 to TRBJ1-6, with 7 bases identical to TRBD1. The CDR3 has 14 residues. Germline V lookup: CDR1 MNHEY, CDR2 SVGAGI. Trimming at V came to 6 bases and at J to 1 base, leaving 0 bases not matched to a gene. The CDR3 nucleotides are TGTGCCAGCAGACAGGGGTCCTATAATTCACCCCTCCACTTT. Amino acids: CASRQGSYNSPLHF.

The gene calls are TRBV24-1 and TRBJ2-3; D is perhaps TRBD2 (6 bases). The CDR3 contains 13 residues. CDR1 is KGHDR, CDR2 SFDVKD, per germline. Trimming cost V 9 bases and J 2 bases, with 11 bases left between them. The CDR3, as DNA: TGTGCCACCCCGGGGGAGAACACAGATACGCAGTATTTT. Residues: CATPGENTDTQYF.

The chain links TRBV19 to TRBJ1-1; D remains ambiguous. This CDR3 contains 12 residues. Germline-derived CDR1 and CDR2 are LNHDA and SQIVND (reference sequence). Between the trimmed V and J ends, which lost 6 bases and 4 bases, there was a span of 9 bases. The DNA for the CDR3 is TGTGCCAGTAGAAACCGGGGCACTGAAGCTTTCTTT. Its translation: CASRNRGTEAFF.

The V and J genes are TRBV13 and TRBJ2-7, with a weak D call TRBD2 (6 bases). Germline assignment: CDR1 PRHDT and CDR2 FYEKMQ (reference sequence). Trimming left V 3 bases short and J 6 bases short, with 12 bases between. The CDR3 runs 13 residues. The CDR3 here is CASSFGRGREQYF. CDR3 bases: TGTGCCAGCAGCTTTGGGCGGGGTCGCGAGCAGTACTTC. Based on the CDR3 plus reference TRBV13 and TRBJ2-7, the full variable domain is AAGVIQSPRHLIKEKRETATLKCYPIPRHDTVYWYQQGPGQDPQFLISFYEKMQSDKGSIPDRFSAQQFSDYHSELNMSSLELGDSALYFCASSFGRGREQYFGPGTRLTVT.

In this sample, this clone turned up a few times. The V gene is TRBV5-1, the J gene TRBJ1-1; TRBD1 agrees at 10 bases. Unmatched junction bases numbered 14, after V lost 0 bases and J lost 3 bases. Germline assignment: CDR1 SGHRS and CDR2 YFSETQ. This CDR3 spans 19 amino acids. The CDR3 DNA reads TGCGCCAGCAGCTTGGGAAAGGGGGACAGGGGAAATCGGCACACTGAAGCTTTCTTT. Its translation: CASSLGKGDRGNRHTEAFF.

The gene calls are TRBV19 and TRBJ2-1, with TRBD2 matching over 11 bases. In germline, CDR1 is LNHDA, CDR2 SQIVND (reference sequence). CDR3 length: 15 residues. V trimming: 6 bases; J trimming: 7 bases; junction bases outside the gene matches: 8. The CDR3 region is CASRSGASGRNEQFF. The CDR3 bases are TGTGCCAGTAGATCGGGGGCTAGCGGGAGGAATGAGCAGTTCTTC.

This rearrangement joins TRBV5-1 to TRBJ1-2, with a weak D call TRBD1 (5 bases). The germline CDR1 and CDR2 sequences are SGHRS and YFSETQ. The CDR3 consists of 14 residues. V shed 0 bases and J shed 5 bases, with 11 bases lying between them. The CDR3 protein is CASSLVAGPYGYTF. The CDR3 bases are TGCGCCAGCAGCTTGGTGGCGGGACCTTATGGCTACACCTTC.

This chain uses TRBV14 with TRBJ2-7, with 12 positions matching TRBD2. V shed 4 bases, J shed 7 bases, and the junction held 8 bases outside the gene matches. Germline V gene data show CDR1 as SGHDN and CDR2 as FVKESK. The CDR3 totals 15 residues. As DNA, the CDR3 is TGTGCCAGCAGCCGCCTAGCGGGAGGGCCGTGGGAGCAGTACTTC. Protein sequence: CASSRLAGGPWEQYF.

The chain couples TRBV25-1 to TRBJ2-2; D is possibly TRBD1 (5 bases). V lost 6 bases to trimming and J lost 6 bases, with 14 bases between them. Germline lookup yields CDR1 MGHDK and CDR2 SYGVNS. The CDR3 totals 14 residues. CDR3 amino acids: CASRAVGVPGELFF. CDR3 coding DNA: TGTGCCAGCAGGGCAGTAGGGGTCCCCGGGGAGCTGTTTTTT.

The rearrangement links TRBV5-1 to TRBJ2-7, with D perhaps matching TRBD1 (6 bases). Germline CDR1 reads SGHRS; CDR2 reads YFSETQ. The CDR3 contains 15 residues. V was clipped by 4 bases and J by 1 base, with 15 bases between them. The CDR3, as DNA: TGCGCCAGCAGCCGTGGACAGTCGGCTTCCTACGAGCAGTACTTC. This sequence encodes CASSRGQSASYEQYF.

V is TRBV5-1 and J is TRBJ2-2; TRBD2 is a possible D gene (6 bases). Germline CDR1 and CDR2: SGHRS and YFSETQ. V was pared by 6 bases and J by 2 bases, with 11 bases between. The CDR3 is 14 amino acids. The CDR3 nucleotides read TGCGCCAGCACCGGGACTTCCAACACCGGGGAGCTGTTTTTT. Translating it yields CASTGTSNTGELFF. The full variable domain, with the rest looked up from reference TRBV5-1 and TRBJ2-2, is KAGVTQTPRYLIKTRGQQVTLSCSPISGHRSVSWYQQTPGQGLQFLFEYFSETQRNKGNFPGRFSGRQFSNSRSEMNVSTLELGDSALYLCASTGTSNTGELFFGEGSRLTVL.

This rearrangement joins TRBV28 to TRBJ2-7; 9 bases agree with TRBD1. J gave up 5 bases and V 7 bases, and 9 bases lay outside the gene matches. Germline loops: CDR1 MDHEN, CDR2 SYDVKM. CDR3 length equals 14 residues. CDR3 bases: TGTGCCAGCACCTCGGGACAGGGAATACACGAGCAGTACTTC. Amino acid sequence: CASTSGQGIHEQYF.

The chain employs TRBV28 and TRBJ2-1; D possibly corresponds to TRBD2 (5 bases). V lost 8 bases, J lost 5 bases, and 10 bases lay in between. Germline V gene sequence: CDR1 MDHEN, CDR2 SYDVKM. This CDR3 is built from 12 residues. The CDR3 here is CASGLLHNEQFF. CDR3 in DNA: TGTGCCAGCGGACTGCTGCACAATGAGCAGTTCTTC.

Regarding this clone: A much larger clone differs from this one at a single base, so this may be a read error. The J gene is TRBJ2-7, the V gene TRBV6-5; D is unclear. The V gene lost 6 bases and the J gene lost 0 bases, with 3 bases spanning the gap. Germline V gene lookup returns CDR1 MNHEY and CDR2 SVGAGI. This CDR3 comprises 11 residues. The chain's CDR3 is CASSFSYEQYF. The CDR3 region has the DNA TGTGCCAGCAGCTTCTCCTACGAGCAGTACTTC.

The rearrangement links TRBV9 to TRBJ1-1, with 8 bases aligning to TRBD1. The CDR3 spans 14 residues. Germline loops: CDR1 SGDLS, CDR2 YYNGEE. V shed 2 bases and J 4 bases; nucleotides not matched to a gene: 4. The DNA for the CDR3 is TGTGCCAGCAGCGTGGGCCAGGGGGCCACTGAAGCTTTCTTT. Translating gives CASSVGQGATEAFF.

This chain uses TRBV5-1 with TRBJ2-5, with TRBD1 matching 7 bases. In germline, CDR1 is SGHRS, CDR2 YFSETQ. The CDR3 sequence is 17 residues long. V was clipped by 0 bases and J by 5 bases; unmatched bases: 13. This chain's CDR3 is CASSLGQGRAVGETQYF. CDR3 DNA: TGCGCCAGCAGCTTGGGACAGGGACGGGCGGTAGGGGAGACCCAGTACTTC.

Here the CDR3 reads CASSPSVGAVNTEAFF. In DNA, the CDR3 is TGTGCCAGCTCACCATCGGTGGGGGCTGTGAACACTGAAGCTTTCTTT. The genes are TRBV18 and TRBJ1-1; D is perhaps TRBD1 (6 bases). CDR1 and CDR2 from the germline V gene are KGHSH and LQKENI. V was trimmed by 2 bases and J by 0 bases, leaving 13 bases between them. The CDR3 spans 16 residues.

About this clone itself: This sample includes further DNA sequences coding for the same CDR3. The chain carries TRBV18 and TRBJ2-7, with TRBD2 matching 7 bases. J lost 0 bases, V lost 3 bases, and 5 bases had no gene match. Germline V lookup: CDR1 KGHSH, CDR2 LQKENI. CDR3 size: 15 residues. CDR3 DNA sequence: TGTGCCAGCTCACCTCTCGGGGGGAGCTCCTACGAGCAGTACTTC. This codes for CASSPLGGSSYEQYF. Combining the CDR3 with reference TRBV18 and TRBJ2-7 gives the whole variable domain NAGVMQNPRHLVRRRGQEARLRCSPMKGHSHVYWYRQLPEEGLKFMVYLQKENIIDESGMPKERFSAEFPKEGPSILRIQQVVRGDSAAYFCASSPLGGSSYEQYFGPGTRLTVT.

V is TRBV6-5 and J is TRBJ2-7, with a weak D call TRBD1 (6 bases). V was cut by 6 bases and J by 2 bases, with 17 bases left in between. CDR1 and CDR2 from the germline V gene are MNHEY and SVGAGI. The CDR3 is made up of 15 amino acids. CDR3 in DNA: TGTGCCAGCAGGCCCAGGGGATATTTCGCCTACGAGCAGTACTTC. It yields the protein CASRPRGYFAYEQYF.

The gene calls are TRBV19 and TRBJ2-5, with 12 bases matching TRBD2. CDR1 and CDR2 from the germline V gene are LNHDA and SQIVND (reference sequence). This CDR3 has 15 residues. Trimming at V came to 4 bases and at J to 8 bases, leaving 8 bases not matched to a gene. The CDR3 nucleotides read TGTGCCAGTAGTACTAGCGGGAGGGGTTTAGATACCCAGTACTTC. It encodes CASSTSGRGLDTQYF.

The V gene is TRBV5-1, the J gene TRBJ2-5; TRBD1 aligns across 7 bases. V dropped 0 bases and J dropped 4; count of bases not matched to a gene: 3. The CDR3 is made up of 14 amino acids. Germline V gene sequence: CDR1 SGHRS, CDR2 YFSETQ. CDR3 loop: CASSLGTGAETQYF. The CDR3 DNA sequence: TGCGCCAGCAGCTTGGGTACAGGGGCAGAGACCCAGTACTTC.

The chain uses TRBV29-1 and TRBJ1-1; D is ambiguous. V was cut by 4 bases and J by 1 base, with 13 bases left in between. This CDR3 is built from 14 residues. Germline CDR1 is SQVTM and CDR2 is ANQGSEA. In DNA form, the CDR3 reads TGCAGCGTTGTGGAGTTGGGTACGAACACTGAAGCTTTCTTT. Protein: CSVVELGTNTEAFF.

The chain has TRBV28 and TRBJ1-1, with D uncertain. Germline CDR1 is MDHEN and CDR2 is SYDVKM. V was trimmed by 5 bases and J by 2 bases, leaving 15 bases between them. CDR3 length: 15 residues. The CDR3 sequence: CASSLVVAPNTEAFF. Written as DNA, the CDR3 is TGTGCCAGCAGTCTAGTGGTGGCCCCTAACACTGAAGCTTTCTTT.

The CDR3 is CASSLGQGNFYGYTF. Here the CDR3 DNA reads TGTGCCAGCAGCTTAGGGCAGGGAAATTTCTATGGCTACACCTTC. This chain uses TRBV7-9 with TRBJ1-2; a possible D gene is TRBD1 (5 bases). Germline lookup yields CDR1 SEHNR and CDR2 FQNEAQ (reference sequence). This CDR3 region has 15 residues. Trimming stripped 1 base from V and 4 bases from J, with 13 bases between.

The chain uses TRBV21-1 and TRBJ2-7; the table's D call, TRBD1, has no DNA check behind it. TRBV21-1 is assigned pseudogene status. CDR3 size: 15 residues. CDR3 sequence reads: CASSPRQGNFNEQYF. The DNA for the CDR3 is TGTGCCAGCAGCCCCCGACAGGGGAATTTCAACGAGCAGTACTTC.